These 7 T cell receptor beta chains originate from one sample sequenced in a study of blood T cell repertoires in COVID-19. Data came from immunoSEQ multiplex PCR; TCRdb stores just in-frame clones and leaves some out. Of about 230,000 clones in the sample, 86% were seen once. Sequencing was performed on peripheral blood. These receptor sequences come from a man aged 45-60 years with COVID-19, enrolled during active disease.

The V and J genes are TRBV12-3 or TRBV12-4 and TRBJ1-2, with a weak D call TRBD1 (6 bases). V was clipped by 5 bases and J by 5 bases, with 12 bases between them. The CDR3 is 13 residues long. CDR3 loop: CASSRGGGYGYTF. DNA of the CDR3: TGTGCCAGCAGTAGGGGGGGTGGGTATGGCTACACCTTC.

The chain recombines TRBV7-9 with TRBJ2-4; 8 bases map to TRBD2. J lost 6 bases, V lost 5 bases, and 9 bases had no gene match. The CDR3 contains 15 residues. CDR1 SEHNR and CDR2 FQNEAQ come from the germline V gene (reference sequence). For the CDR3, the DNA is TGTGCCAGCAGCCTACGGACTAGCCTAGGAAACATTCAGTACTTC. It encodes CASSLRTSLGNIQYF.

The CDR3 loop reads CASSLVQANTEAFF. As DNA, the CDR3 is TGTGCCAGCAGTTTAGTTCAAGCGAACACTGAAGCTTTCTTT. This chain connects TRBV28 to TRBJ1-1; no clear D. Germline assignment: CDR1 MDHEN and CDR2 SYDVKM. The CDR3 is 14 residues long. Deletions cut 2 bases from V and 1 base from J, with 8 bases between.

In the case of this clone: Other nucleotide sequences from this sample produce the same CDR3. The chain couples TRBV19 to TRBJ2-5; 11 bases agree with TRBD1. V lost 1 base, J lost 1 base, and 2 bases stayed unmatched. This CDR3 contains 16 residues. Germline loops: CDR1 LNHDA, CDR2 SQIVND (reference sequence). The CDR3 loop reads CASSIGGTGGQETQYF. The CDR3 nucleotides read TGTGCCAGTAGTATAGGAGGGACAGGGGGCCAAGAGACCCAGTACTTC.

The J gene is TRBJ1-4, the V gene TRBV13; possibly TRBD1 for D (5 bases). Germline CDR1 reads PRHDT; CDR2 reads FYEKMQ (reference sequence). CDR3 length: 14 amino acids. Trimming took off 3 bases at V and 6 bases at J, with 11 bases between the two ends. Here the CDR3 reads CASSFRGMDEKLFF. The CDR3, as DNA: TGTGCCAGCAGCTTTAGGGGTATGGATGAAAAACTGTTTTTT. The complete variable domain, with remaining parts taken from reference TRBV13 and TRBJ1-4, reads AAGVIQSPRHLIKEKRETATLKCYPIPRHDTVYWYQQGPGQDPQFLISFYEKMQSDKGSIPDRFSAQQFSDYHSELNMSSLELGDSALYFCASSFRGMDEKLFFGSGTQLSVL.

This clone has only one observation. The genes are TRBV7-2 and TRBJ2-5, with 11 bases lining up with TRBD2. The CDR3 runs to 16 residues. Germline CDR1 SGHTA, CDR2 FQGNSA. The ends lost 5 bases at V and 5 bases at J; junction bases unmatched: 10. CDR3 sequence: CASSPRLAGNQETQYF. The CDR3 DNA reads TGTGCCAGCAGCCCGCGACTAGCGGGGAATCAGGAGACCCAGTACTTC.

This clone was found many times. The CDR3 DNA sequence: TGTGCCAGCAGTACTGGGACCGGGGGGGAGCAGTACTTC. Translation gives CASSTGTGGEQYF. The V call is TRBV6-2 or TRBV6-3, the J call TRBJ2-7; 7 nucleotides match TRBD2. V lost 5 bases, J lost 7 bases, and 8 bases stayed unmatched. CDR1 is MNHEY and CDR2 is SVGEGT in the germline V gene. The CDR3 spans 13 residues.